This T cell receptor beta chain was found in a study of cytomegalovirus exposure and HLA in healthy donors. Study observations and caveats: Several V segments, TRBV6-2 and TRBV6-3 among them, could not be told apart and were dropped.

The CDR3 is made up of 16 amino acids. Germline CDR1 is SSHAT and CDR2 is FNYEAQ (reference sequence). V was pared by 4 bases and J by 4 bases, with 11 bases of the junction left unmatched. Vbeta (60) and Jbeta (13) primers were used in the PCR. Clones were sequenced by immunoSEQ multiplex PCR, and TCRdb holds only the in-frame ones, with some missing. The repertoire holds about 190,000 clones, with roughly 79% as singletons. On this clone itself: Its antigen is currently unknown.

Sample: PBMCs. The chain employs TRBV7-7 and TRBJ2-5, with 8 bases identical to TRBD1. The TCR was taken from a woman between 18 and 29 years old in good health and CMV-seronegative. For the CDR3, the DNA is TGTGCCAGCAGCTCTGCAGGGGGCGTAAAGGGAGAGACCCAGTACTTC. It encodes CASSSAGGVKGETQYF.